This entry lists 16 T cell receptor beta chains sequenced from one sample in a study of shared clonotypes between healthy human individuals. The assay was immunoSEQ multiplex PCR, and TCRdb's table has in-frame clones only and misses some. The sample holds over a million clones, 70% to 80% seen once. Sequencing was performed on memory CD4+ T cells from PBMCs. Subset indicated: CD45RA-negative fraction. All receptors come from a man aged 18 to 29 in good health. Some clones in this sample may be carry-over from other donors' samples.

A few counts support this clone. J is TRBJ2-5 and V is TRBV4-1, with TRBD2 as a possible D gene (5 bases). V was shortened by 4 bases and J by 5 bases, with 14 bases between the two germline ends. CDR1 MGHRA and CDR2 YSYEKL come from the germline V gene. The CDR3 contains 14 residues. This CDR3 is CASSRHSSGETQYF. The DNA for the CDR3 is TGCGCCAGCAGCCGACATTCATCGGGGGAGACCCAGTACTTC.

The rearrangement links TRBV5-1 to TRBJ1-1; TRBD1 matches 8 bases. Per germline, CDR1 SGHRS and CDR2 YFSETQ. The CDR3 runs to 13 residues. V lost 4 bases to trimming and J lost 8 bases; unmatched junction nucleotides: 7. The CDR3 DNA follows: TGCGCCAGCAGCCTACAGACAGGGGACGAAGCTTTCTTT. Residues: CASSLQTGDEAFF.

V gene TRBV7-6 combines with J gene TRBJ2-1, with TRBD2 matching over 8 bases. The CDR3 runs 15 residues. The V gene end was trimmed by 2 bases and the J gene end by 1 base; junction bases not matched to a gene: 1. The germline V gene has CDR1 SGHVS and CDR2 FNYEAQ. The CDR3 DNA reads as TGTGCCAGCAGCTTACCGGGAGGGTCCTACAATGAGCAGTTCTTC. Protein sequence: CASSLPGGSYNEQFF.

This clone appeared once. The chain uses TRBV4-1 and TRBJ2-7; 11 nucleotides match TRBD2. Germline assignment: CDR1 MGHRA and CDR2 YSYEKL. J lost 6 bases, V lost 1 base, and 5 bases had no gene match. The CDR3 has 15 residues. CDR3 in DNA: TGCGCCAGCAGCCAAGGACTAGCGGGGAAGGGCGAGCAGTACTTC. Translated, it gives CASSQGLAGKGEQYF.

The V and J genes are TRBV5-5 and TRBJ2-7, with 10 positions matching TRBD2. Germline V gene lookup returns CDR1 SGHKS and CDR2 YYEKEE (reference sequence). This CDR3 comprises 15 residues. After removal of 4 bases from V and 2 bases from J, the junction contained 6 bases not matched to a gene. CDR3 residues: CASSLEAGGAYEQYF. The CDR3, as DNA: TGTGCCAGCAGCCTGGAAGCGGGAGGGGCCTACGAGCAGTACTTC.

The CDR3 here is CASRRKRRDSLSSGNTIYF. The CDR3 DNA reads TGTGCCAGTAGGAGAAAACGCCGGGACAGCCTTAGCTCTGGAAACACCATATATTTT. The chain uses TRBV19 and TRBJ1-3; 7 nucleotides align to TRBD1. Germline loops: CDR1 LNHDA, CDR2 SQIVND (reference sequence). Trimming removed 6 bases from V and 0 bases from J; junction bases left unmatched: 17. This CDR3 is 19 amino acids long.

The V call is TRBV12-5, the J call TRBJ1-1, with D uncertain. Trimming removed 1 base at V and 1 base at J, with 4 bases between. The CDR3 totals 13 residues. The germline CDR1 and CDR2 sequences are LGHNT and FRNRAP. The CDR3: CASGLASNTEAFF. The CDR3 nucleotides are TGTGCTAGTGGTTTGGCGTCGAACACTGAAGCTTTCTTT.

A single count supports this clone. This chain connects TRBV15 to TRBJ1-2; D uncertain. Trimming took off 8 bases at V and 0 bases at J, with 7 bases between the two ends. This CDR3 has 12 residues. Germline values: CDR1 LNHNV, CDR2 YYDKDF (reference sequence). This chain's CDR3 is CATEGANYGYTF. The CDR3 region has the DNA TGTGCCACCGAAGGAGCTAACTATGGCTACACCTTC.

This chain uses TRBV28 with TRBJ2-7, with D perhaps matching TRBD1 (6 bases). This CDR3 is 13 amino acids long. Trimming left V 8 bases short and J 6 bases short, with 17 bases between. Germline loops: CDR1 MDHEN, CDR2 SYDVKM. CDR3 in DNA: TGTGCCAGCTGGGGACCAGGGGATGGCGAGCAGTACTTC. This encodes CASWGPGDGEQYF.

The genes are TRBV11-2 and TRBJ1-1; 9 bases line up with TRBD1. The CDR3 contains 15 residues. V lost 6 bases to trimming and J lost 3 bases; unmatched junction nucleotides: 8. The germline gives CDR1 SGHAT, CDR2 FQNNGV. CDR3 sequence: CASRTGGAGDTEAFF. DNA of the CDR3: TGTGCCAGCAGAACAGGGGGCGCTGGGGACACTGAAGCTTTCTTT. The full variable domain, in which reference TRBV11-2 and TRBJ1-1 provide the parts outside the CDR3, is EAGVAQSPRYKIIEKRQSVAFWCNPISGHATLYWYQQILGQGPKLLIQFQNNGVVDDSQLPKDRFSAERLKGVDSTLKIQPAKLEDSAVYLCASRTGGAGDTEAFFGQGTRLTVV.

CDR3: CASSLRFADEQYF. CDR3 DNA sequence: TGTGCCAGCAGCTTAAGGTTTGCTGACGAGCAGTACTTC. The rearrangement uses TRBV7-3 and TRBJ2-7, with D hard to call. The V end was cut by 1 base, the J end by 5 bases, with 9 bases between. Germline CDR1 is SGHTA and CDR2 is FQGTGA. The CDR3 consists of 13 residues. Full variable domain (outside the CDR3, taken from reference TRBV7-3 and TRBJ2-7): GAGVSQTPSNKVTEKGKYVELRCDPISGHTALYWYRQSLGQGPEFLIYFQGTGAADDSGLPNDRFFAVRPEGSVSTLKIQRTERGDSAVYLCASSLRFADEQYFGPGTRLTVT.

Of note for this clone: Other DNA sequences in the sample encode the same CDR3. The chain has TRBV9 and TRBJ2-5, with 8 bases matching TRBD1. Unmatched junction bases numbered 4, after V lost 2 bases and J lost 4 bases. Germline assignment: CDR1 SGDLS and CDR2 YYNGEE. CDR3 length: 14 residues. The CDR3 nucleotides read TGTGCCAGCAGCGTCGACAGGGGTGGAGAGACCCAGTACTTC. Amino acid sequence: CASSVDRGGETQYF.

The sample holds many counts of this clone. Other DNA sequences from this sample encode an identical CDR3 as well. The CDR3 DNA follows: TGTGCCAGCAGTCCCGGGACAAAAAACTCTGGAAACACCATATATTTT. Amino acid sequence: CASSPGTKNSGNTIYF. J is TRBJ1-3 and V is TRBV28, with D tentatively TRBD1 (6 bases). This CDR3 region has 16 residues. Trimming pared 5 bases from V and 0 bases from J, leaving 14 bases between. Per germline, CDR1 MDHEN and CDR2 SYDVKM.

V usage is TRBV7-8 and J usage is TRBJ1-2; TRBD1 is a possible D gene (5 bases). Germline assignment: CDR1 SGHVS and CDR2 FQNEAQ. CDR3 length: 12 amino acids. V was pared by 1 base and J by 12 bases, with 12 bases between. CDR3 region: CASSLEGRADTF. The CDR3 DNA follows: TGTGCCAGCAGCTTAGAAGGCAGGGCAGACACCTTC.

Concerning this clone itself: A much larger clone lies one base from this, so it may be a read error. The CDR3 DNA reads as TGCAGTACTACTGGGCTGGAGACCCAGTACTTC. Residues: CSTTGLETQYF. V gene TRBV20-1 combines with J gene TRBJ2-5; no clear D. Trimming pared 8 bases from V and 5 bases from J, leaving 12 bases between. This CDR3 has 11 amino acids. CDR1 and CDR2 from the germline V gene are DFQATT and SNEGSKA (reference sequence).

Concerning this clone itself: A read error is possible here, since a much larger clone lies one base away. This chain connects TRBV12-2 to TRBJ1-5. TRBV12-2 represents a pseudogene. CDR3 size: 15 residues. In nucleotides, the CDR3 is TGTGCAAGTCGCTTAGGGGAGGGCCGCAATCAGCCCCAGCATTTT. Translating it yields CASRLGEGRNQPQHF.